This T cell receptor beta chain was retrieved from a study of blood T cells in healthy people across ages (dated by TCRdb to the mid-2010s). Regarding the complete study: In model experiments, template switching captured roughly one uniquely barcoded TCR beta cDNA molecule for every two T cells. For two donors (one aged 18 to 30 and one aged 80 or older), the study analyzed two additional independent replicas of 1 million unique cDNA reads from the same blood draw. Donors of different ages were randomly distributed across sequencing lanes to avoid experimental bias. The donors were split into four age groups: young (average around 15 years), middle-aged (about 40), aged (over 55) and long-lived (82). The study measured age-related changes in TCR beta repertoire diversity using deep sequencing normalized with unique cDNA molecular identifiers. The full study reports these points: As age increased, observed TCR beta diversity per million T cells dropped in a roughly linear way, and a significant reduction was already evident by age about 40. Total diversity estimates from one million sequenced T cells were considered lower bounds and underestimates. Observed TCR beta diversity correlated strongly with the percentage of naive T cells measured by flow cytometry. Conclusive comparison of naive and antigen-experienced compartments was prevented by the profiling of bulk unsorted PBMCs. Compared with the aged group, more naive CD4+ T cells, fewer expanded clones and increased TCR diversity were shown by the long-lived group, suggesting age selection. Because the CMV infection status of the donors was unknown, age-related changes in expanded clonotypes may potentially have been confounded.

Systemically healthy Caucasian individuals from Russia, 39 in total and aged roughly 6 to 95 years, were included as donors. Approximately 10 milliliters of peripheral blood were collected from each donor into EDTA-treated Vacutainer tubes. Ficoll-Paque density-gradient centrifugation was used to isolate PBMCs, with at least 6.5 million per sample. Trizol reagent was used to extract total RNA from PBMCs, with at least 5 micrograms per sample. The percentages of naive CD45RAhigh/CD27high T cells were determined by flow cytometry on a PBMC aliquot from every donor. On this clonotype itself: The antigen this receptor binds is unknown. Qualities for individual bases were not recorded, and no much larger clone is one base off.

Receptors were amplified or captured by 5' RACE. Reads for this sample came from an Illumina HiSeq 2500. A second roughly 7 to 11 cycle PCR used a sample-barcoded 5' primer and a J-beta primer mix. A unique molecular identifier was introduced onto each TCR beta cDNA molecule by a template-switch 5' adaptor carrying 12 random nucleotides. Each sample yielded at least 2.5 million CDR3-containing paired-end reads. First-strand cDNA was synthesized from all RNA with the Mint cDNA synthesis kit, primed by a TRBC-specific oligonucleotide. Following uracil-DNA glycosylase treatment, a first 18-cycle PCR with universal primers M1SS and BC2_uni_R was performed on all cDNA. Processing in the source paper ran as follows. Each sample was normalized by randomly selecting 1 million high-quality reads, each carrying a distinct molecular identifier. Reads sharing molecular identifiers were discarded rather than binned into consensus sequences. CDR3 identification, clonotype clustering and error correction used MiTCR with a Q25 quality threshold and the strictest error-elimination algorithm. A nonparametric unseen species model with Euler transformation was used to estimate a lower bound on total TCR beta diversity. The public reads were reprocessed in TCRdb via fastp at Q25 and MiXCR, keeping in-frame beta chains. One record per CDR3 amino acid sequence lists the most common genes and DNA. The V and J calls and clone size come from TCRdb's table, not from the authors' own analysis. The sample profile shows 1.4 million or so distinct CDR3 sequences; around 40% of them were found once. The ten most abundant clones make up under 5% of the sample.

V is shortened by 3 bases, J by 0 bases, and the region joining them spans 11 bases. According to the germline V gene (reference sequence), CDR1 reads LGHDT and CDR2 reads YNNKEL. The CDR3 goes from the cysteine to the phenylalanine over 15 residues. Only the CDR3 part of the read is kept: 45 bases, read in frame from the first base. The chain was built from TRBV3-1 and TRBJ1-1; the D gene cannot be resolved reliably. Sequencing was carried out using blood. This TCR was sampled from a woman aged 18-35 years in good health. The CDR3 region reads CASSHRTVVNTEAFF. In nucleotide form, the sequence is TGTGCCAGCAGCCATCGGACGGTAGTGAACACTGAAGCTTTCTTT.